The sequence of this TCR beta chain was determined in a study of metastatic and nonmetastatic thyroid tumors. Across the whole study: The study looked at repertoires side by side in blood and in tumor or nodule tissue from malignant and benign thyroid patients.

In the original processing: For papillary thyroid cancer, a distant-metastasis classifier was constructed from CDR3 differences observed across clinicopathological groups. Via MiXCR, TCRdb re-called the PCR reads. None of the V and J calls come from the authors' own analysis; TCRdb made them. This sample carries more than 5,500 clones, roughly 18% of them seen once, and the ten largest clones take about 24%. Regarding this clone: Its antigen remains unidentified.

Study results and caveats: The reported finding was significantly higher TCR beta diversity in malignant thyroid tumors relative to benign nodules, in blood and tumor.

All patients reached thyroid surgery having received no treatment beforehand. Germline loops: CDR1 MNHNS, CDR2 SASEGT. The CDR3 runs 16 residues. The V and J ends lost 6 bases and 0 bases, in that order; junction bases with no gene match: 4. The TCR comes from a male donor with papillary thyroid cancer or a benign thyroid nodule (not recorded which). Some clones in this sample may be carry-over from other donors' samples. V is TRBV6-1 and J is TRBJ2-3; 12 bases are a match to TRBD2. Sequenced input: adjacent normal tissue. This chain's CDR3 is CASSTSGGTSTDTQYF. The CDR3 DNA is TGTGCCAGCAGCACTAGCGGGGGGACTAGCACAGATACGCAGTATTTT.